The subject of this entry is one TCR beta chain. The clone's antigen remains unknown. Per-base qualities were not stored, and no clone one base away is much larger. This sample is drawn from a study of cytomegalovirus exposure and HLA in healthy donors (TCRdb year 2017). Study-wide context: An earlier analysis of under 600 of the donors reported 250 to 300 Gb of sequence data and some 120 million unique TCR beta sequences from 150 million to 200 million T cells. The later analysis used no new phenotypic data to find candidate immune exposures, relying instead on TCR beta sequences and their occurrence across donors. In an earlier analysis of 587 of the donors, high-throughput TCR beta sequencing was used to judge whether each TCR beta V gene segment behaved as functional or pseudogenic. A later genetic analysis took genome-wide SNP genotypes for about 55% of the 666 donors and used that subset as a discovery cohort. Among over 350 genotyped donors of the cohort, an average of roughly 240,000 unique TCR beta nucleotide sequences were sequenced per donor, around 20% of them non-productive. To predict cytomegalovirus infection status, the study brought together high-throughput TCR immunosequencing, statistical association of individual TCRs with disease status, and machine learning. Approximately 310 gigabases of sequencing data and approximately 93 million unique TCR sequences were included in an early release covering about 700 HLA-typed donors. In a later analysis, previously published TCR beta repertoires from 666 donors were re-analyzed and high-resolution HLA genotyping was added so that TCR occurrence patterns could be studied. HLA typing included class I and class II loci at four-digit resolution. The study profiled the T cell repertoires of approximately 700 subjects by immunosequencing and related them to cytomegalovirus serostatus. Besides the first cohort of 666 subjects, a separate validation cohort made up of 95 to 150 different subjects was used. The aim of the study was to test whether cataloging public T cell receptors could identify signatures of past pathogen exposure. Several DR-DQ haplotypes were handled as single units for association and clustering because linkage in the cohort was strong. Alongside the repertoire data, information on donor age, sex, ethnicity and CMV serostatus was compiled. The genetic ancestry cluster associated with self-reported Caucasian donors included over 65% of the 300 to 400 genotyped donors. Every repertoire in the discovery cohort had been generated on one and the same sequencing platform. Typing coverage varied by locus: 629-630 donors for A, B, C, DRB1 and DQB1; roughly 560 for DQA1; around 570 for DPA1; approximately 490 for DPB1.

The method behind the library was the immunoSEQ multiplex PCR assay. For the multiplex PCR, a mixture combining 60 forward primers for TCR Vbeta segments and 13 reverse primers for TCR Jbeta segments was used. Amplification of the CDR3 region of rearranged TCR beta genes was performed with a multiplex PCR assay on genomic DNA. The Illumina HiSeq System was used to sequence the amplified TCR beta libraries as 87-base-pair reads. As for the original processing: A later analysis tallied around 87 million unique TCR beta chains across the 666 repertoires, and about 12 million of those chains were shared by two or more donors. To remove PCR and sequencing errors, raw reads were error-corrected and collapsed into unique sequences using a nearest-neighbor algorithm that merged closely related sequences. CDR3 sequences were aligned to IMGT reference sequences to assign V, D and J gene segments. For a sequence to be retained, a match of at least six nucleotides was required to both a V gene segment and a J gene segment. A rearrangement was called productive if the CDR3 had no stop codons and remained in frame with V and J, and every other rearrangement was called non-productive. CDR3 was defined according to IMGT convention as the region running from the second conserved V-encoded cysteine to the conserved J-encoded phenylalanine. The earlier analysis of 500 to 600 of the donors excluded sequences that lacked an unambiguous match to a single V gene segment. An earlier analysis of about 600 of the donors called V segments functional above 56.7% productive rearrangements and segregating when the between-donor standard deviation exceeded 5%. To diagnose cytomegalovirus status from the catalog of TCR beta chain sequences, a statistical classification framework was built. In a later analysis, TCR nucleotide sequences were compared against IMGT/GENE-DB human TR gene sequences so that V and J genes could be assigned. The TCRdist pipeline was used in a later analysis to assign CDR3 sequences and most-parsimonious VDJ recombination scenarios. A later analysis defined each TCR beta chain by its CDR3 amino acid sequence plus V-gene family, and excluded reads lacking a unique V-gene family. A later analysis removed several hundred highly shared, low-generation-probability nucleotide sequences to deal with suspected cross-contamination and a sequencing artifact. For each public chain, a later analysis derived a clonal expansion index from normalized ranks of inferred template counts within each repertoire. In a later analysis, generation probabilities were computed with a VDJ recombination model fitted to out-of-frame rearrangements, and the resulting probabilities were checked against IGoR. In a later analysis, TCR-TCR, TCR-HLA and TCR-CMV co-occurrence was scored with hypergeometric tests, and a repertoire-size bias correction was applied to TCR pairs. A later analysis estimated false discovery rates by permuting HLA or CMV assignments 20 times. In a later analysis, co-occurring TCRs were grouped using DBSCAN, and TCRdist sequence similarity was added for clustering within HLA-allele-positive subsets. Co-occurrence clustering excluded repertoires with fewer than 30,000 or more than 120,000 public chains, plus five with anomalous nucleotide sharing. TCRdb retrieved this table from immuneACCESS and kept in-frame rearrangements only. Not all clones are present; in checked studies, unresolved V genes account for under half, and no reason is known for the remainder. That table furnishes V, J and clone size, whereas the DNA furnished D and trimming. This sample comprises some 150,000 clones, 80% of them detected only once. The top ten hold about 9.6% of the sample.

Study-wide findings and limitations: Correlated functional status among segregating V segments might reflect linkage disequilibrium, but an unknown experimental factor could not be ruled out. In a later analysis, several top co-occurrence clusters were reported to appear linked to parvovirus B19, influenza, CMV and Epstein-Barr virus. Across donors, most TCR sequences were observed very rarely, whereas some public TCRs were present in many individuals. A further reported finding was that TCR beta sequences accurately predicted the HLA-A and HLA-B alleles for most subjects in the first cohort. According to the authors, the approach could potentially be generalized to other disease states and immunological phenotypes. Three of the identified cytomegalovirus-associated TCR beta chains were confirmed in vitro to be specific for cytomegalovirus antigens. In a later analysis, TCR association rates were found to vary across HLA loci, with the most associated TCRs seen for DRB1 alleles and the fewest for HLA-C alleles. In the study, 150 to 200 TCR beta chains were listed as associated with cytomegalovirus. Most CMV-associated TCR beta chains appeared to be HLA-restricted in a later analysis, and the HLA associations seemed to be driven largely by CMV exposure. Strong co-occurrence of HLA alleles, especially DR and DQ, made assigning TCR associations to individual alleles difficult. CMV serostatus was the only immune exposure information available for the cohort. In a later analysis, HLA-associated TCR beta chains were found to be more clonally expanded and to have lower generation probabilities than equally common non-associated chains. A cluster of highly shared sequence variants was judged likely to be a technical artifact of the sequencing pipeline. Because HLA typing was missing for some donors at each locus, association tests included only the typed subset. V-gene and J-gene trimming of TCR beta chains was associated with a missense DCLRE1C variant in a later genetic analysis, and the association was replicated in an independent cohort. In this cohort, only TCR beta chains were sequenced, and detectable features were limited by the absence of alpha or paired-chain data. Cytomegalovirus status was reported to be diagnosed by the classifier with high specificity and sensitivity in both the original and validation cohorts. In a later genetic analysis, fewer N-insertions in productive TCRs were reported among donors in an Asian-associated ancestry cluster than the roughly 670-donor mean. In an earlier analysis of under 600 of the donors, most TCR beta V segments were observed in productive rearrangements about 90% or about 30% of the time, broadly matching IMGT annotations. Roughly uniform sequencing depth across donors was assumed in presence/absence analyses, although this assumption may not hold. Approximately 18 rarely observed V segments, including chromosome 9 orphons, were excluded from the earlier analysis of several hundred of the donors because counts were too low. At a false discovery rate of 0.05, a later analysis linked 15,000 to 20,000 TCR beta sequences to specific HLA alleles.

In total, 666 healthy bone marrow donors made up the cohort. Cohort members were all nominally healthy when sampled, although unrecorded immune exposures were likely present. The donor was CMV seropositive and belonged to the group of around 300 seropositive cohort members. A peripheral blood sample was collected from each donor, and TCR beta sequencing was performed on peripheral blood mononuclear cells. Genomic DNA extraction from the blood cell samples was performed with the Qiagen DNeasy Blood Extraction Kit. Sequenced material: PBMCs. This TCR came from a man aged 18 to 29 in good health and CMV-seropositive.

This receptor carries the CDR3 CASTEWTELNEKLFF. The DNA sequence is TGTGCCAGCACCGAGTGGACAGAACTGAATGAAAAACTGTTTTTT. The rearranged segments are TRBV6-1 and TRBJ1-4; TRBD1 is possibly the D segment (6 matching bases). V gives up 7 bases and J gives up 5 bases, and the segment between their germline ends measures 17 bases. The CDR3 goes from the cysteine to the phenylalanine over 15 residues. Of the read, only the CDR3 DNA is kept; its 45 bases are in frame from base 1. Reading the germline V gene gives CDR1 MNHNS and CDR2 SASEGT.